The clone carrying this T cell receptor (beta chain) was detected only a few times. Using immunoSEQ multiplex PCR, the repertoire was profiled, and TCRdb retains in-frame clones only, with some absent. The data show approximately 400,000 clones, 90% to 95% seen once. CDR3 size: 15 residues. V was cut by 6 bases and J by 4 bases, with 18 bases left in between. Germline CDR1 is LGHDT and CDR2 is YNNKEL (reference sequence). The data originate from a study of blood T cell repertoires in COVID-19. This TCR came from a woman aged 35 to 49 who had been exposed to COVID-19. The sample consisted of PBMCs or T cells enriched from blood (not recorded which). The V gene is TRBV3-1 (or the pseudogene TRBV3-2), the J gene TRBJ1-1, with D unclear. The CDR3: CASRHALGRPTEAFF. The CDR3 coding sequence is TGTGCCAGCAGACACGCCTTGGGCAGGCCCACTGAAGCTTTCTTT.